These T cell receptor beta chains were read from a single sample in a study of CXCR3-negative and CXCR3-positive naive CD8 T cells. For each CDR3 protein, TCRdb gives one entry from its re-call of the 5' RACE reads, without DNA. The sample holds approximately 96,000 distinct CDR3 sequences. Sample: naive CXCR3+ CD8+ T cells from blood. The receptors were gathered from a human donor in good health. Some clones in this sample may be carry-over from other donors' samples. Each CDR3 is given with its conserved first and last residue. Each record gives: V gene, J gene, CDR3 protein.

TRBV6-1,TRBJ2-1,CASSYREVNEQFF
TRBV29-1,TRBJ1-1,CSVRTLNTEAFF
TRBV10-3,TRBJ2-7,CAISPHGRGVLYEQYF
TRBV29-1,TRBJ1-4,CSVLEGNNEKLFF
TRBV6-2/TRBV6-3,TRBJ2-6,CASSYKGSGANVLTF
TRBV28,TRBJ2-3,CASSYRGSLADTQYF
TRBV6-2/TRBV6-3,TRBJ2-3,CASSPGLAGATDTQYF
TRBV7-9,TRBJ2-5,CASSPRTSGTGKTQYF
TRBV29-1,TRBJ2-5,CSVEDFRSTGRLQETQYF
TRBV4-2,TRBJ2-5,CASSQDKGRQETQYF
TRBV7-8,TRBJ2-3,CASSGTSGGAGRTDTQYF
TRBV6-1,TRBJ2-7,CASSEFDEQYF